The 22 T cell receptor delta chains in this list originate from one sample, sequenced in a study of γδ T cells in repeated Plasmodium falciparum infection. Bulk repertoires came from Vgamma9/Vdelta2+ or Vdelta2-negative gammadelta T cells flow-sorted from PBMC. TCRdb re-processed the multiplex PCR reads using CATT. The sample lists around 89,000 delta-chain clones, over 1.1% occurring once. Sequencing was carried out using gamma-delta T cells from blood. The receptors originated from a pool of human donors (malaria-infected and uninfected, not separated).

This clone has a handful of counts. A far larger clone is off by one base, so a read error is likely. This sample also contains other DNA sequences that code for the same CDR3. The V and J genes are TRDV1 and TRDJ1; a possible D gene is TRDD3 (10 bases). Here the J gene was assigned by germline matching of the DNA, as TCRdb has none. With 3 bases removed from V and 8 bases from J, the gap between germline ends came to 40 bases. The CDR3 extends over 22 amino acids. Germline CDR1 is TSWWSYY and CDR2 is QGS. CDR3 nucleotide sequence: TGTGCTCTTGGGGATCCGAGCCTTCCTACGTACTGGGGGATCAGAATTTCCCCCAAACTCATCTTT. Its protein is CALGDPSLPTYWGIRISPKLIF.

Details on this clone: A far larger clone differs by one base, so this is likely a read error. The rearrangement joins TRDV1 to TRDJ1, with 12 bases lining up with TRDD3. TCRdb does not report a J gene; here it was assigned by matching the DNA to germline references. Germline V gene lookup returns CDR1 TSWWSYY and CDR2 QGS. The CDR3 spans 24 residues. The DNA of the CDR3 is TGCGCTCTTGGGGAACTACCAAGGTTCCTACCTCGCCTGGGGGATACGCTGGGTACCGATAAACTCATCTTT. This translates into CALGELPRFLPRLGDTLGTDKLIF.

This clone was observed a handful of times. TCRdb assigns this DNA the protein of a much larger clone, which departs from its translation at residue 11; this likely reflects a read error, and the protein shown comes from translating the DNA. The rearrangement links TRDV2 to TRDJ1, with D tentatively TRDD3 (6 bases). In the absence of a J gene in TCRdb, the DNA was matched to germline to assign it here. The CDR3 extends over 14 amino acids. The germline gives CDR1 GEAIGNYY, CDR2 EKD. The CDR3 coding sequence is TGTGCCTGTGACACCGTAACTGGGACCGATGAACTCATCTTT. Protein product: CACDTVTGTDELIF.

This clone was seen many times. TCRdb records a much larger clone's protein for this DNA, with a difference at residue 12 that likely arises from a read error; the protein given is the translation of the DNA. The CDR3 region is CALGEPHYWGIRREKLIF. CDR3 nucleotide sequence: TGTGCTCTTGGGGAACCTCATTACTGGGGGATACGAAGGGAGAAACTCATCTTT. The gene calls are TRDV1 and TRDJ1, with 13 bases fitting TRDD3. J gave up 8 bases and V 1 base, and 13 bases lay outside the gene matches. The germline V gene has CDR1 TSWWSYY and CDR2 QGS. The CDR3 length is 18 residues.

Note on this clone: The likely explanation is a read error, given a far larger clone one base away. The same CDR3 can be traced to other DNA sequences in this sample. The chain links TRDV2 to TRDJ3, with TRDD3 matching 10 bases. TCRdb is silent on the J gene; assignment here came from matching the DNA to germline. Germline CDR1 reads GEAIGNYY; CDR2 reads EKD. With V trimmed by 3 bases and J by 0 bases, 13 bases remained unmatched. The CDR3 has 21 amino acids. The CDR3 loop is CACDPFWGIHPSSWDTRQMFF. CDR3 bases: TGTGCCTGTGACCCCTTTTGGGGGATACACCCAAGCTCCTGGGACACCCGACAGATGTTTTTC.

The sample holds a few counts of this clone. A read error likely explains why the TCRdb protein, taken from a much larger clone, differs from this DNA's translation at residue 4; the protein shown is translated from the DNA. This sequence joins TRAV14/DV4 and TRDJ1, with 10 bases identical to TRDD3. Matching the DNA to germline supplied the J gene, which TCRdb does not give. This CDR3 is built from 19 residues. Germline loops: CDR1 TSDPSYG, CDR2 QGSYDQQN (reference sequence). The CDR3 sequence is CAMGEGDSRYWGIPRGLIF. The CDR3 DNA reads TGTGCAATGGGAGAGGGTGATTCTCGTTACTGGGGGATCCCGCGGGGACTCATCTTT.

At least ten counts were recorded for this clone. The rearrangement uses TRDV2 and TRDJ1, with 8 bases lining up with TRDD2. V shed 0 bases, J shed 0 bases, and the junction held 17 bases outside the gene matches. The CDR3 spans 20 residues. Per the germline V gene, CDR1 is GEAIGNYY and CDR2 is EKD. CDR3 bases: TGTGCCTGTGACACCGTTGATTACGGCCTTCCTAAAAAGTACACCGATAAACTCATCTTT. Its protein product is CACDTVDYGLPKKYTDKLIF.

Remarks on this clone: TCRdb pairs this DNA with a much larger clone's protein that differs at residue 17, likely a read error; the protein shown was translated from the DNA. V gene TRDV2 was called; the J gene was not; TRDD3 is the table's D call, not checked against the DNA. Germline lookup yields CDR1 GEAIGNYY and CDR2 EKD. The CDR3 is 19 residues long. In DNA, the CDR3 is TGTGCCTGTGACACCACTCCCGTACTGGGGGATACTGCCACCGATAAACCCATCTTT. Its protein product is CACDTTPVLGDTATDKPIF.

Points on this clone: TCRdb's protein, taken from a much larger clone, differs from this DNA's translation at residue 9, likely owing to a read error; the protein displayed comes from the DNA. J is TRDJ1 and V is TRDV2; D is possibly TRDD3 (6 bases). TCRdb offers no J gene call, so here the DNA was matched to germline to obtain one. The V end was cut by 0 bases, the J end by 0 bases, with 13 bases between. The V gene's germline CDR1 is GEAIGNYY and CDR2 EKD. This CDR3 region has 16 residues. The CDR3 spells CACDTGLGNHTDKLIF. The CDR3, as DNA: TGTGCCTGTGACACCGGCCTGGGGAACCACACCGATAAACTCATCTTT.

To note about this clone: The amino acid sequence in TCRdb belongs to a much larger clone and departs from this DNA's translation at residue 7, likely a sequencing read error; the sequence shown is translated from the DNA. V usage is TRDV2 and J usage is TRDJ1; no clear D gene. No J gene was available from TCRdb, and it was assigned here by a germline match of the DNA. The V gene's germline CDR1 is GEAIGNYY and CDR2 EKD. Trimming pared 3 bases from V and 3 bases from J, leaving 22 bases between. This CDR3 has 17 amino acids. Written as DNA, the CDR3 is TGTGCCTGTGACGCGTTAGCTACTCTGCGCCCGGCCGATAAACTCATCTTT. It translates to CACDALATLRPADKLIF.

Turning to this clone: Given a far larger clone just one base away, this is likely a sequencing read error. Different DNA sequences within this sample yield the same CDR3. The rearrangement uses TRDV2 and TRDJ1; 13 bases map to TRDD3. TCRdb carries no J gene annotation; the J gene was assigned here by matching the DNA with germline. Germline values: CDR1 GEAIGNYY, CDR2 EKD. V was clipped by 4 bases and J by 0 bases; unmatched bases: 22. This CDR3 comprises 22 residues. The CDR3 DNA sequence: TGTGCCTGTGAAACCTCGCCCTCGTACTGGGGGATACGCGTCCCCGACACCGATAAACTCATCTTT. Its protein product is CACETSPSYWGIRVPDTDKLIF.

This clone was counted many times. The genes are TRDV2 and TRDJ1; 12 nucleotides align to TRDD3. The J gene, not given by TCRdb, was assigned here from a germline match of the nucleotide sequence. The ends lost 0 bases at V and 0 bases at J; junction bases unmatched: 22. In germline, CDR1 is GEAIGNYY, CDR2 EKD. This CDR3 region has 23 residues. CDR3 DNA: TGTGCCTGTGACACCTTACTCGACTCGGGTACTGGGGGATACCCTCGGTACACCGATAAACTCATCTTT. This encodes CACDTLLDSGTGGYPRYTDKLIF.

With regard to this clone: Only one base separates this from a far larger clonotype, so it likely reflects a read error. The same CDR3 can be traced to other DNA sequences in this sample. The CDR3 DNA follows: TGTGCCTGTGACACCGTGGGTGTTACTCTGTACACCGATAAACTCATCTTT. Encoded protein: CACDTVGVTLYTDKLIF. This chain joins TRDV2 and TRDJ1; D gene uncertain. The CDR3 has 17 residues. The germline CDR1 and CDR2 sequences are GEAIGNYY and EKD. V shed 0 bases and J shed 0 bases, with 16 bases lying between them.

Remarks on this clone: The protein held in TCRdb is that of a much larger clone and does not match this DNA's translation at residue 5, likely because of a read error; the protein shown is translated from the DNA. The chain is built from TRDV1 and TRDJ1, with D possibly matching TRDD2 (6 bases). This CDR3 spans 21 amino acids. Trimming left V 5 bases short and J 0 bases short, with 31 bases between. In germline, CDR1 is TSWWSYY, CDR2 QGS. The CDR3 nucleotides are TGTGCTCTTGGGAGGAAAAGTATGGCCTTCCGACGGAGTCCGTACACCGATAAACTCATCTTT. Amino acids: CALGRKSMAFRRSPYTDKLIF.

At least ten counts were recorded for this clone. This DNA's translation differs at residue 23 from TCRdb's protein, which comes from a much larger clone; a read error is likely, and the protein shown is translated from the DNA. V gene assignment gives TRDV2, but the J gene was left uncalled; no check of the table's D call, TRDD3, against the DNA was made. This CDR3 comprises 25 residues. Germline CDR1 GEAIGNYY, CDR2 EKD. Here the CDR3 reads CACDTVGLGGYAANRVSETTDKPIF. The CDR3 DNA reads TGTGCCTGTGACACCGTCGGTCTGGGGGGATACGCGGCGAACCGCGTATCCGAGACCACCGATAAACCCATCTTT.

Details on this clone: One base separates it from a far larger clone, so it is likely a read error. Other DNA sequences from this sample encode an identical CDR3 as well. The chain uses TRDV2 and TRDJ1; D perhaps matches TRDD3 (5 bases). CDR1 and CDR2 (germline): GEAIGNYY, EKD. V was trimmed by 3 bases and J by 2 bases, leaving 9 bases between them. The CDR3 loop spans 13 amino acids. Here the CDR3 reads CACDRLGTDKLIF. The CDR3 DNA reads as TGTGCCTGTGACCGTCTGGGAACCGATAAACTCATCTTT.

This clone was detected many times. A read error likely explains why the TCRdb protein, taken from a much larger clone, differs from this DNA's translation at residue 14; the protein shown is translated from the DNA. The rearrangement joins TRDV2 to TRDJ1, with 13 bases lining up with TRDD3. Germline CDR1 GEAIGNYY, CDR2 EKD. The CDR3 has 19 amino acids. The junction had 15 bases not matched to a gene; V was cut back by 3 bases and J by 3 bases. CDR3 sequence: CACDDLLGDTPAYADKLIF. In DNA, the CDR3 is TGTGCCTGTGACGATTTACTGGGGGATACGCCCGCGTACGCCGATAAACTCATCTTT.

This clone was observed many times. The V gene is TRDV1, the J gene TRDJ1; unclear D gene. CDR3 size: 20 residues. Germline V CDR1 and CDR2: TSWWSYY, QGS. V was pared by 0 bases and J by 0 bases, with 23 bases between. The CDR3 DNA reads TGTGCTCTTGGGGAACTAGACCCCCCGGCCTGTCCAACCTACACCGATAAACTCATCTTT. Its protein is CALGELDPPACPTYTDKLIF.

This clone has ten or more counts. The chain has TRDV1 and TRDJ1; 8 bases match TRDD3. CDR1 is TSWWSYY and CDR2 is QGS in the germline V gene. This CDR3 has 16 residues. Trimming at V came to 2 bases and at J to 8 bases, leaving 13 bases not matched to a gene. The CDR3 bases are TGTGCTCTTGGGGAAGGGTATGGGGGATGTCACCTAAAACTCATCTTT. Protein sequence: CALGEGYGGCHLKLIF.

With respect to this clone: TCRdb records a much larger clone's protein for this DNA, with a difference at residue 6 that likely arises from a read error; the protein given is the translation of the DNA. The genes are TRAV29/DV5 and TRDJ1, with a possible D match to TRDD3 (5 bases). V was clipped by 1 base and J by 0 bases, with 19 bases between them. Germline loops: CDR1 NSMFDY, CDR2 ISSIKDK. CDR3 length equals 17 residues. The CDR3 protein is CAASPLWRGLHTDKLIF. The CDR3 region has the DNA TGTGCAGCAAGCCCCCTTTGGCGGGGGTTACACACCGATAAACTCATCTTT.

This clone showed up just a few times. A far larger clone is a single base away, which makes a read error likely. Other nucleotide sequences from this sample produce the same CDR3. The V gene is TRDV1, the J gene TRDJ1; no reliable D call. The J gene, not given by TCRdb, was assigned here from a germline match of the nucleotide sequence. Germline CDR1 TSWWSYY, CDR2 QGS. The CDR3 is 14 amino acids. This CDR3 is CALQWIQYTDKLIF. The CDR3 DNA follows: TGTGCCCTCCAGTGGATTCAATACACCGATAAACTCATCTTT.

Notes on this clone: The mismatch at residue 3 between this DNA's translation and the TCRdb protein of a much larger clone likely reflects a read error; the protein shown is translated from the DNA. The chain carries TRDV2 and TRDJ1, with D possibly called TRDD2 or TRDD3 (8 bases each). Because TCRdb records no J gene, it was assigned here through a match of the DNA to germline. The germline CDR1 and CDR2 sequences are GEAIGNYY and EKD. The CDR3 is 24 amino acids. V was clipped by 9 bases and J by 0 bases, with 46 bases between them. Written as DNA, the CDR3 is TGTGCCCGTGCCCCCCGCTTCCTACGAAGGGGGGATAGGTTCTTGCCTAAGTACACCGATAAACTCATCTTT. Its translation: CARAPRFLRRGDRFLPKYTDKLIF.